These T cell receptor beta chains were read from a single sample in a study of CD8 T cells in ankylosing spondylitis. MiXCR, run by TCRdb on the 5' RACE reads, gives a single entry per CDR3 protein. The sample holds about 130,000 distinct CDR3 sequences, over 6.5% seen once. The sample consisted of blood, either unsorted or a sorted T cell fraction (not recorded which). These receptors were taken from a male donor with ankylosing spondylitis or in good health (not recorded which). CDR3s include the opening cysteine and the closing phenylalanine or tryptophan. D genes are given only for firm matches. Rows give clone size only sometimes, using once, few, many, or a class for an expanded clone.

V gene	clone size	D gene	J gene	CDR3 DNA	CDR3 protein
TRBV5-1	many	.	TRBJ1-2	TGCGCCAGCAGTGCAGGGAATGATGGCTACACCTTC	CASSAGNDGYTF
TRBV10-3	many	TRBD1	TRBJ2-7	TGTGCCATCAGTCGTACAGGGGGAAGCTCCTACGAGCAGTACTTC	CAISRTGGSSYEQYF
TRBV19	many	.	TRBJ1-5	TGTGCCAGTAGACGGGACAACAATCAGCCCCAGCATTTT	CASRRDNNQPQHF
TRBV20-1	many	.	TRBJ1-5	TGCAGTGCTAGAGAACGGACAGAGAATCAGCCCCAGCATTTT	CSARERTENQPQHF
TRBV24-1	many	.	TRBJ2-5	TGTGCCACCAGTGCCCCAGGGGAAGAGACCCAGTACTTC	CATSAPGEETQYF
TRBV18	many	.	TRBJ2-7	TGTGCCAGCTCGATACAGGGTGGTTACGAGCAGTACTTC	CASSIQGGYEQYF
TRBV7-2	.	.	TRBJ1-2	TGTGCCAGCAGCTCGAGAAGGGCGCCTGGGGGCACGGATGGCTACACCTTC	CASSSRRAPGGTDGYTF
TRBV20-1	.	.	TRBJ1-5	TGCAGTGCTAGGCTCTCGGGGAATCAGCCCCAGCATTTT	CSARLSGNQPQHF
TRBV15	few	.	TRBJ1-4	TGTGCCACCAGCAGAGATCGAGTGGGTGAAAAACTGTTTTTT	CATSRDRVGEKLFF
TRBV9	many	.	TRBJ2-1	TGTGCCAGCAGCGTCGTAAGTCGCGAGCAGTTCTTC	CASSVVSREQFF
TRBV29-1	many	.	TRBJ2-7	TGCAGCGTTCGTGGAACCTACGAGCAGTACTTC	CSVRGTYEQYF
TRBV30	many	.	TRBJ2-7	TGTGCCTGCACCCCAAGGAAGGACGAGCAGTACTTC	CACTPRKDEQYF
TRBV5-1	many	.	TRBJ1-1	TGCGCCAGCAGCGACAGCCCCGAAACTGAAGCTTTCTTT	CASSDSPETEAFF
TRBV20-1	few	.	TRBJ1-4	TGCAGTGCTCTTGATACAGGATTAAAACCAACTAATGAAAAACTGTTTTTT	CSALDTGLKPTNEKLFF
TRBV6-2/TRBV6-3	many	.	TRBJ1-1	TGTGCCAGCAGTTACGGACCACCGCGAACAGGGAACACTGAAGCTTTCTTT	CASSYGPPRTGNTEAFF
TRBV9	many	.	TRBJ1-2	TGTGCCAGCAGCCCACGGACAGACTATGGCTACACCTTC	CASSPRTDYGYTF
TRBV20-1	many	.	TRBJ2-5	TGCAGTGCTAGGTTCCCCGGGGGTACAGAGACCCAGTACTTC	CSARFPGGTETQYF
TRBV3-1	.	TRBD1	TRBJ2-3	TGTGCCTGCTGCCGTCGACAGGGGACGTCAGATACGCAGTATTTT	CACCRRQGTSDTQYF
TRBV12-3/TRBV12-4	many	.	TRBJ2-1	TGTGCCAGCAGCGGACCCATCACTGAGCAGTTCTTC	CASSGPITEQFF
TRBV27	many	TRBD1	TRBJ2-4	TGTGCCAGCAGTCACGGACAGGGCGCCAAAAACATTCAGTACTTC	CASSHGQGAKNIQYF
TRBV12-3/TRBV12-4	many	.	TRBJ1-6	TGTGCCAGCAGTTTAATCTCTCAGGGATCACCCCTCCACTTT	CASSLISQGSPLHF
TRBV12-3/TRBV12-4	many	TRBD2	TRBJ2-1	TGTGCCAGCAGTTTAGGGACTAGCCAGGCCTACAATGAGCAGTTCTTC	CASSLGTSQAYNEQFF
TRBV27	many	.	TRBJ1-2	TGTGCCAGCAGAGCCGACTATGGCTACACCTTC	CASRADYGYTF
TRBV7-9	many	.	TRBJ2-1	TGTGCCAGCAGCTTAATAGGACAGAGATCCTACAATGAGCAGTTCTTC	CASSLIGQRSYNEQFF
TRBV5-1	many	.	TRBJ2-7	TGCGCCAGCAGCTTGTTGGGGCCAACCTACGAGCAGTACTTC	CASSLLGPTYEQYF
TRBV5-1	many	.	TRBJ2-6	TGCGCCAGCAGCCCATGGACCAGCTCTGGGGCCAACGTCCTGACTTTC	CASSPWTSSGANVLTF
TRBV18	few	.	TRBJ2-7	TGTGCCAGCTCACCACCGTCAGGGGTTGCCTACGAGCAGTACTTC	CASSPPSGVAYEQYF
TRBV20-1	.	TRBD1	TRBJ2-7	TGCAGTGCGTCGCCGGGACAGGGCGACGAGCAGTACTTC	CSASPGQGDEQYF
TRBV10-3	many	TRBD2	TRBJ2-3	TGTGCCATCAGTGAGTCTAGCGGGGATCCAGATACGCAGTATTTT	CAISESSGDPDTQYF
TRBV5-1	many	.	TRBJ1-1	TGCGCCAGCAGCTCCGCCTGGACGGGGAAGAACACTGAAGCTTTCTTT	CASSSAWTGKNTEAFF
TRBV7-8	many	.	TRBJ2-1	TGTGCCAGCAGCAGCGAGACCGGGTCTGCTTACAATGAGCAGTTCTTC	CASSSETGSAYNEQFF
TRBV3-1	many	.	TRBJ1-1	TGTGCCAGCAGCCAAGCTACAGGGAGGCGAGTCAACACTGAAGCTTTCTTT	CASSQATGRRVNTEAFF
TRBV3-1	many	.	TRBJ2-5	TGTGCCAGCAGCCAAGGAGGAGCGGGAGAGACCCAGTACTTC	CASSQGGAGETQYF
TRBV5-1	many	.	TRBJ2-1	TGCGCCAGCAGCCTGGACACGACCTACAATGAGCAGTTCTTC	CASSLDTTYNEQFF
TRBV20-1	many	TRBD2	TRBJ2-7	TGCAGTGGAAAATCGGGACTAGAAGGCGAGCAGTACTTC	CSGKSGLEGEQYF
TRBV6-2/TRBV6-3	.	TRBD1	TRBJ2-7	TGTGCCAGCAGTAAGGGACAGGGCAGCTCCTACGAGCAGTACTTC	CASSKGQGSSYEQYF
TRBV7-9	many	TRBD1	TRBJ1-1	TGTGCCAGCAGCTCCACTATTCGGGACAGCCTGAACACTGAAGCTTTCTTT	CASSSTIRDSLNTEAFF
TRBV20-1	.	.	TRBJ1-1	TGCAGCTCGTGGCGCAGAAACACTGAAGCTTTCTTT	CSSWRRNTEAFF
TRBV20-1	many	TRBD1	TRBJ2-7	TGCAGTGCTAGAGATCGGGACAGGAGACTACTGGGGCAGTACTTC	CSARDRDRRLLGQYF
TRBV5-1	many	.	TRBJ1-1	TGCGCCAGCACCCTCGGGACCACAGGGTTGAACACTGAAGCTTTCTTT	CASTLGTTGLNTEAFF
TRBV3-1	.	TRBD1	TRBJ1-2	TGTGCCTCCACCCAAGATCTTTATGAGGGGGCAGGGAAGAACTATGGCTACACCTTC	CASTQDLYEGAGKNYGYTF
TRBV27	medium-sized	.	TRBJ1-2	TGTGCCAGCAGTTTTCGCCCGGTCTTAGATGGCTACACCTTC	CASSFRPVLDGYTF
TRBV28	many	TRBD2	TRBJ2-7	TGTGCCAGCAGACCTACATCTAGCGGGGGCTCCTACGAGCAGTACTTC	CASRPTSSGGSYEQYF
TRBV3-1	many	.	TRBJ2-1	TGTGCCAGCAGCCTTCCCCGGGGTAAAGGTGAGCAGTTCTTC	CASSLPRGKGEQFF
TRBV20-1	many	TRBD1	TRBJ2-2	TGCAGTGCTAGGTCCGGGACAGGGGCCGGGGAGCTGTTTTTT	CSARSGTGAGELFF
TRBV28	many	.	TRBJ2-3	TGTGCCAGCTCGGGGAGTTGGACAGATACGCAGTATTTT	CASSGSWTDTQYF
TRBV12-3/TRBV12-4	many	.	TRBJ2-7	TGTGCCAGCAGTTCGTCCGGGACCGGTACCTACGAGCAGTACTTC	CASSSSGTGTYEQYF
TRBV7-6	.	.	TRBJ1-1	TGTGCCAGCAGCTTAGCCACGTGGCGAGACCCCGAAGCTTTCTTT	CASSLATWRDPEAFF
TRBV27	many	.	TRBJ2-7	TGTGCCAGCAGTTTCAGGGCACGGGACTACGAGCAGTACTTC	CASSFRARDYEQYF
TRBV30	.	.	TRBJ1-6	TGTGCCTGGGGCTCTGATGGCCCTAATTCACCCCTCCACTTT	CAWGSDGPNSPLHF
TRBV24-1	many	TRBD1	TRBJ2-5	TGTGCCACCAGTGATCGGGACAGGGGGACCCAAGAGACCCAGTACTTC	CATSDRDRGTQETQYF
TRBV9	many	.	TRBJ2-2	TGTGCCAGCAGTAAGGGATCGGCCACCGGGGAGCTGTTTTTT	CASSKGSATGELFF
TRBV5-1	many	.	TRBJ2-1	TGCGCCAGCAGCTTGGTATCGGGTCAGTACAATGAGCAGTTCTTC	CASSLVSGQYNEQFF